Shown below are 3 T cell receptor beta chains from a single sample sequenced in a study of ipilimumab plus nivolumab after autologous stem cell transplantation. Data came from immunoSEQ multiplex PCR; TCRdb stores just in-frame clones and leaves some out. The table has fewer than 30,000 clones, 70% to 90% seen once. This sample comprised PBMCs, obtained in a trial of ipilimumab plus nivolumab as post-transplant consolidation. These receptor sequences come from a male donor with diffuse large B-cell lymphoma.

V gene TRBV6-5 combines with J gene TRBJ1-2; the D is unclear. The CDR3 covers 12 residues. The germline CDR1 and CDR2 sequences are MNHEY and SVGAGI. Trimming shortened V by 8 bases and J by 4 bases, and 11 bases separated the two germline ends. The CDR3 DNA reads TGTGCCAGCGCCGGACGAGGCTATGGCTACACCTTC. Its protein is CASAGRGYGYTF.

The table lists this clone with a count of one. V is TRBV15 and J is TRBJ2-5, with 15 positions matching TRBD2. The CDR3 contains 16 residues. J was trimmed by 2 bases and V by 3 bases; bases with no gene match: 1. Germline V gene data show CDR1 as LNHNV and CDR2 as YYDKDF (reference sequence). CDR3: CATSRGLAGGQETQYF. For the CDR3, the DNA is TGTGCCACCAGCAGGGGACTAGCGGGGGGTCAAGAGACCCAGTACTTC.

The genes are TRBV10-3 and TRBJ2-7, with 7 bases aligning to TRBD1. V was clipped by 2 bases and J by 6 bases; unmatched bases: 4. The germline V gene has CDR1 ENHRY and CDR2 SYGVKD. The length of the CDR3 is 13 residues. The CDR3 loop reads CAISETRDSEQYF. For the CDR3, the DNA is TGTGCCATCAGTGAGACCCGGGACAGCGAGCAGTACTTC.